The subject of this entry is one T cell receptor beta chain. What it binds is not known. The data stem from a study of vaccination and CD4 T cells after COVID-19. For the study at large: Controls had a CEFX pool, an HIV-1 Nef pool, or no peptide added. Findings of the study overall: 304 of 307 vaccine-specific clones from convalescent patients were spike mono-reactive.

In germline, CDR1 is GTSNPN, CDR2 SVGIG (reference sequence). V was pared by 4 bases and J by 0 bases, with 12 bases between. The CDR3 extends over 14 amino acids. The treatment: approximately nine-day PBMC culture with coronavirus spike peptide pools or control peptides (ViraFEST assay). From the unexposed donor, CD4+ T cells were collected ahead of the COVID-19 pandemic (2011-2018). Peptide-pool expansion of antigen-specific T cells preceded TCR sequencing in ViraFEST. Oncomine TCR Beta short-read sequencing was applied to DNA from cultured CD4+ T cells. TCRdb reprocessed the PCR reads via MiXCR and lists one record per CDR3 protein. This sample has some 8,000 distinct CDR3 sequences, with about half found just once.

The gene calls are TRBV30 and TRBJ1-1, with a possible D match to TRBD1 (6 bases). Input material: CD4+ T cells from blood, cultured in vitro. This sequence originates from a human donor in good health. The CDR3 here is CAWTLGTLNTEAFF. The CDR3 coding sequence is TGTGCCTGGACCCTCGGGACACTGAACACTGAAGCTTTCTTT.